The sequence of this T cell receptor beta chain was determined in a study of blood T cell repertoires in COVID-19. Only a few counts were recorded for this clone. In the authors' workflow: Amplification from reference gene primers served as the basis for estimated nucleated cell counts. Clones were sequenced by immunoSEQ multiplex PCR, and TCRdb holds only the in-frame ones, with some missing. That table supplies the V and J calls and clone size; D and trimming were determined from the DNA. This sample yields around 110,000 clones, of which around 82% are seen a single time; roughly 4.3% belongs to the top ten. The CDR3 loop spans 16 amino acids. Germline V lookup: CDR1 KGHSH, CDR2 LQKENI. V was pared by 2 bases and J by 3 bases, with 3 bases of the junction left unmatched.

This TCR came from a human donor in a cohort sampled during active COVID-19. The V call is TRBV18, the J call TRBJ2-1; TRBD1 agrees at 11 bases. Specimen: peripheral blood. The CDR3 reads CASSPAGTGGYNEQFF. DNA for the CDR3: TGTGCCAGCTCACCAGCCGGGACAGGGGGCTACAATGAGCAGTTCTTC. The full variable domain, with the rest looked up from reference TRBV18 and TRBJ2-1, is NAGVMQNPRHLVRRRGQEARLRCSPMKGHSHVYWYRQLPEEGLKFMVYLQKENIIDESGMPKERFSAEFPKEGPSILRIQQVVRGDSAAYFCASSPAGTGGYNEQFFGPGTRLTVL.